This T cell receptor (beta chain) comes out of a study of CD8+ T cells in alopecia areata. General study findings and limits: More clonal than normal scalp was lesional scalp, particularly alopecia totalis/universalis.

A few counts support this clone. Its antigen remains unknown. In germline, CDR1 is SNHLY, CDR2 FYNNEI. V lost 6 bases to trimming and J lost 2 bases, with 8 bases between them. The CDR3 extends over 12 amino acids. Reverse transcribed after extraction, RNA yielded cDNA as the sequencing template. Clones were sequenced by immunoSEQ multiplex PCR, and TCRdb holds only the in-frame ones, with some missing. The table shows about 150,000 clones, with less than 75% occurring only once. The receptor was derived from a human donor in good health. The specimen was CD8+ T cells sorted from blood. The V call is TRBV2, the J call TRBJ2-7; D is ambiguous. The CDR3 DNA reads TGTGCCAGCAGGCCGGTGGCCTACGAGCAGTACTTC. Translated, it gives CASRPVAYEQYF.